This paragraph covers one TCR beta chain sequence. Template switching introduced a universal primer site, and the cDNA bore unique molecular identifiers. TCRdb called the 5' RACE reads again in MiXCR, with one record for every CDR3 protein. Of around 1.7 million distinct CDR3 sequences listed, under 35% are singletons. This record belongs to a study of identical twins. V shed 4 bases and J shed 5 bases, with 12 bases lying between them. Germline CDR1 reads MDHEN; CDR2 reads SYDVKM. The CDR3 spans 14 residues. This TCR derives from a newborn girl in good health. Sequencing was performed on cord blood. V and J are TRBV28 and TRBJ2-1; D may correspond to TRBD1 or TRBD2 (5 bases each). The CDR3 sequence: CASSSGALNNEQFF. The CDR3 DNA reads as TGTGCCAGCAGTTCCGGGGCTCTAAACAATGAGCAGTTCTTC.